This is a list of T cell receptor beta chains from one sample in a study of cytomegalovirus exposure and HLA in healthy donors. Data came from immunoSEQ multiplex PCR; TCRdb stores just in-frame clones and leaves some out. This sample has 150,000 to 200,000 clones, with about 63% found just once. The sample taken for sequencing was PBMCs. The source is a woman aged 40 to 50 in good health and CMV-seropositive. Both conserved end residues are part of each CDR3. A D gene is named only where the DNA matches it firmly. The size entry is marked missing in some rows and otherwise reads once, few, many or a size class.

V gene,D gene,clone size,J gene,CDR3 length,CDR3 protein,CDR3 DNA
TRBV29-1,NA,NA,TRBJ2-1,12,CSAGADYNEQFF,TGCAGCGCAGGGGCTGACTACAATGAGCAGTTCTTC
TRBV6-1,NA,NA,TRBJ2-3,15,CASYVRSLHADTQYF,TGTGCCAGCTACGTACGGAGCCTCCATGCAGATACGCAGTATTTT
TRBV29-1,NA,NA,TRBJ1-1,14,CSVEAVLGGTEAFF,TGCAGCGTTGAAGCAGTCCTAGGGGGCACTGAAGCTTTCTTT
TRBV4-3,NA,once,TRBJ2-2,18,CASSQESWGEASAGELFF,TGCGCCAGCAGCCAAGAGTCATGGGGGGAAGCGTCTGCCGGGGAGCTGTTTTTT
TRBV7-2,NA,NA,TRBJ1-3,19,CASSLAAGAGAKTGNTIYF,TGTGCCAGCAGCTTAGCCGCGGGGGCAGGGGCGAAGACTGGAAACACCATATATTTT
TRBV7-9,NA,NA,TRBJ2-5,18,CASSLSVGLLGEKETQYF,TGTGCCAGCAGCCTATCCGTGGGACTTCTGGGCGAAAAAGAGACCCAGTACTTC
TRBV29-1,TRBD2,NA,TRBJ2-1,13,CSVVPGGGNEQFF,TGCAGCGTTGTTCCGGGGGGTGGCAATGAGCAGTTCTTC
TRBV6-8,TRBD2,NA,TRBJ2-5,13,CASRRGAQETQYF,TGTGCCAGCAGGCGGGGGGCCCAAGAGACCCAGTACTTC
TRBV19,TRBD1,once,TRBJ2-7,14,CASSWTGVTYEQYF,TGTGCCAGTAGCTGGACAGGAGTGACCTACGAGCAGTACTTC
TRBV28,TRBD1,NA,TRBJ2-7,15,CASSPSRTGVGGQYF,TGTGCCAGCAGTCCTAGTCGGACAGGGGTCGGGGGGCAGTACTTC
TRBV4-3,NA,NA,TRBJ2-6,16,CASSQTQGSGANVLTF,TGCGCCAGCAGCCAAACTCAGGGCTCTGGGGCCAACGTCCTGACTTTC
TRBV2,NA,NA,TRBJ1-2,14,CASSEVGQNYGYTF,TGTGCCAGCAGTGAAGTCGGACAAAACTATGGCTACACCTTC
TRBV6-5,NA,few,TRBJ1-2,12,CASSSDAGGYPF,TGTGCCAGCAGTTCTGACGCTGGGGGCTACCCCTTC
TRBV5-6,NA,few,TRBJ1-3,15,CASSMFRQAGNTIYF,TGTGCCAGCAGCATGTTTCGACAGGCTGGAAACACCATATATTTT
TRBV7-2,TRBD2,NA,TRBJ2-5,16,CASSPGLAGVHGTQYF,TGTGCCAGCAGCCCTGGACTAGCGGGGGTCCACGGGACCCAGTACTTC
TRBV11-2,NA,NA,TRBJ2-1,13,CASSLQGYNEQFF,TGTGCCAGCAGCCTACAGGGATACAATGAGCAGTTCTTC
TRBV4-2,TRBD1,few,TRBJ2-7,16,CASSQDVRGRAYEQYF,TGTGCCAGCAGCCAAGATGTTAGGGGGCGGGCGTACGAGCAGTACTTC
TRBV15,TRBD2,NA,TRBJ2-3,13,CATVRGGTDTQYF,TGTGCCACCGTGCGGGGGGGGACAGATACGCAGTATTTT
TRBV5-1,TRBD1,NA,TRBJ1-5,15,CASSLGGTANQPQHF,TGCGCCAGCAGCTTGGGGGGGACAGCAAATCAGCCCCAGCATTTT
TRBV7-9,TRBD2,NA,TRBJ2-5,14,CASGVAGVGETQYF,TGTGCCAGCGGGGTAGCGGGAGTCGGAGAGACCCAGTACTTC
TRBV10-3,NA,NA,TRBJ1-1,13,CAISPDKNPEAFF,TGTGCCATCAGTCCCGACAAGAACCCTGAAGCTTTCTTT
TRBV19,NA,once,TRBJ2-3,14,CASSIGTNTDTQYF,TGTGCCAGTAGTATTGGGACAAACACAGATACGCAGTATTTT
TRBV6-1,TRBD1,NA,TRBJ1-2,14,CASRRTGEHYGYTF,TGTGCCAGCCGCCGGACAGGGGAGCACTATGGCTACACCTTC
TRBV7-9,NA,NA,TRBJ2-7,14,CASTPGEVSYEQYF,TGTGCCAGCACCCCGGGGGAGGTTTCCTACGAGCAGTACTTC
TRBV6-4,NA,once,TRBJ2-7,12,CASPRVRHEQYF,TGTGCCAGCCCACGAGTCCGCCACGAGCAGTACTTC
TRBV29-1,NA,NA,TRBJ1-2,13,CSVGTGVRNGYTF,TGCAGCGTCGGGACGGGGGTTCGTAATGGCTACACCTTC
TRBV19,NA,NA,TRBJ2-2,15,CASSIRGALTGELFF,TGTGCCAGTAGTATACGCGGGGCCCTAACCGGGGAGCTGTTTTTT
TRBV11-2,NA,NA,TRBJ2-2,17,CASSLDFPFGRTGELFF,TGTGCCAGCAGCTTAGATTTTCCATTCGGTCGGACCGGGGAGCTGTTTTTT
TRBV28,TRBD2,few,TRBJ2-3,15,CASRGEERGVNTQYF,TGTGCCAGCAGGGGGGAAGAGCGGGGTGTGAATACGCAGTATTTT
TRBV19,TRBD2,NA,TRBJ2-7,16,CASSKQGLAGTYEQYF,TGTGCCAGTAGTAAGCAAGGACTAGCGGGAACCTACGAGCAGTACTTC
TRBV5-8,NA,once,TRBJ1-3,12,CASSLTGNTIYF,TGTGCCAGCAGCTTAACAGGAAACACCATATATTTT
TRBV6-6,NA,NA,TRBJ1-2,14,CASSDIGQNYGYTF,TGTGCCAGCAGTGATATAGGACAGAACTATGGCTACACCTTC